The T cell receptor beta chain described here comes from a study of cytomegalovirus exposure and HLA in healthy donors. In the PCR, 60 Vbeta and 13 Jbeta primers were used. TCRdb's copy holds only in-frame clones and misses some; the assay was immunoSEQ multiplex PCR. In the table there are around 210,000 clones, roughly three quarters of which are singletons. The source of this sequence is a male donor in good health and CMV-seropositive. The sequencing input was PBMCs.

Written as DNA, the CDR3 is TGTGCCAGCAGCTCCTTTCGACAGGGCCTGAGTGAAAAACTGTTTTTT. Amino acids: CASSSFRQGLSEKLFF. This chain links TRBV7-2 with TRBJ1-4, with 7 bases fitting TRBD1. V was clipped by 4 bases and J by 7 bases; unmatched bases: 12. The CDR3 runs 16 residues. Germline V lookup: CDR1 SGHTA, CDR2 FQGNSA. Looking up the rest from reference TRBV7-2 and TRBJ1-4 gives the full variable domain: GAGVSQSPSNKVTEKGKDVELRCDPISGHTALYWYRQSLGQGLEFLIYFQGNSAPDKSGLPSDRFSAERTGGSVSTLTIQRTQQEDSAVYLCASSSFRQGLSEKLFFGSGTQLSVL.